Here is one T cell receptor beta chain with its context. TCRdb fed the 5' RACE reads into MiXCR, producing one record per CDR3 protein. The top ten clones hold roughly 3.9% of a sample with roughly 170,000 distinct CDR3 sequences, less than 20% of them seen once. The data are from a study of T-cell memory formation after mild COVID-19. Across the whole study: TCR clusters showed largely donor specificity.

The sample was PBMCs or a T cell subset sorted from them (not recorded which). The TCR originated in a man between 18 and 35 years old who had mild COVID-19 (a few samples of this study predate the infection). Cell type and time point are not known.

The CDR3 nucleotides are TGTGCCAGCAGCTGGATCCCGGGACAGGGGAACTATGGCTACACCTTC. As protein: CASSWIPGQGNYGYTF. The chain has TRBV5-6 and TRBJ1-2; TRBD1 matches at 10 bases. Germline values: CDR1 SGHDT, CDR2 YYEEEE. V was clipped by 3 bases and J by 2 bases; unmatched bases: 7. CDR3 length: 16 residues.